The following is a T cell receptor (beta chain) sequence with its context. Original methodology: Nucleated cell counts were estimated from reference gene primer amplification. Measured with immunoSEQ multiplex PCR; TCRdb has only the in-frame clones, and not every one. V, J and clone size are taken as reported in that table, and D and trimming were inferred from the DNA itself. Here the sample spans fewer than 180,000 clones, 86% being singletons. These data come from a study of blood T cell repertoires in COVID-19. Study overall: Acute-phase and convalescent COVID-19 samples originated in the United States, Italy and Spain. Nucleic acid was either cDNA or gDNA, and it came from T cells, B-cell-depleted T cells, or PBMCs.

CDR3 length: 15 residues. CDR1 and CDR2 from the germline V gene are SGHRS and YFSETQ. The V end lost 0 bases, the J end lost 0 bases, and 7 bases lay between the germline ends. Sequenced material: peripheral blood. This rearrangement joins TRBV5-1 to TRBJ2-1, with D unclear. This TCR derives from a man aged 70-80 years with acute or convalescent COVID-19. The CDR3 protein is CASSLAGSSYNEQFF. The CDR3 DNA follows: TGCGCCAGCAGCTTGGCTGGTAGCTCCTACAATGAGCAGTTCTTC.